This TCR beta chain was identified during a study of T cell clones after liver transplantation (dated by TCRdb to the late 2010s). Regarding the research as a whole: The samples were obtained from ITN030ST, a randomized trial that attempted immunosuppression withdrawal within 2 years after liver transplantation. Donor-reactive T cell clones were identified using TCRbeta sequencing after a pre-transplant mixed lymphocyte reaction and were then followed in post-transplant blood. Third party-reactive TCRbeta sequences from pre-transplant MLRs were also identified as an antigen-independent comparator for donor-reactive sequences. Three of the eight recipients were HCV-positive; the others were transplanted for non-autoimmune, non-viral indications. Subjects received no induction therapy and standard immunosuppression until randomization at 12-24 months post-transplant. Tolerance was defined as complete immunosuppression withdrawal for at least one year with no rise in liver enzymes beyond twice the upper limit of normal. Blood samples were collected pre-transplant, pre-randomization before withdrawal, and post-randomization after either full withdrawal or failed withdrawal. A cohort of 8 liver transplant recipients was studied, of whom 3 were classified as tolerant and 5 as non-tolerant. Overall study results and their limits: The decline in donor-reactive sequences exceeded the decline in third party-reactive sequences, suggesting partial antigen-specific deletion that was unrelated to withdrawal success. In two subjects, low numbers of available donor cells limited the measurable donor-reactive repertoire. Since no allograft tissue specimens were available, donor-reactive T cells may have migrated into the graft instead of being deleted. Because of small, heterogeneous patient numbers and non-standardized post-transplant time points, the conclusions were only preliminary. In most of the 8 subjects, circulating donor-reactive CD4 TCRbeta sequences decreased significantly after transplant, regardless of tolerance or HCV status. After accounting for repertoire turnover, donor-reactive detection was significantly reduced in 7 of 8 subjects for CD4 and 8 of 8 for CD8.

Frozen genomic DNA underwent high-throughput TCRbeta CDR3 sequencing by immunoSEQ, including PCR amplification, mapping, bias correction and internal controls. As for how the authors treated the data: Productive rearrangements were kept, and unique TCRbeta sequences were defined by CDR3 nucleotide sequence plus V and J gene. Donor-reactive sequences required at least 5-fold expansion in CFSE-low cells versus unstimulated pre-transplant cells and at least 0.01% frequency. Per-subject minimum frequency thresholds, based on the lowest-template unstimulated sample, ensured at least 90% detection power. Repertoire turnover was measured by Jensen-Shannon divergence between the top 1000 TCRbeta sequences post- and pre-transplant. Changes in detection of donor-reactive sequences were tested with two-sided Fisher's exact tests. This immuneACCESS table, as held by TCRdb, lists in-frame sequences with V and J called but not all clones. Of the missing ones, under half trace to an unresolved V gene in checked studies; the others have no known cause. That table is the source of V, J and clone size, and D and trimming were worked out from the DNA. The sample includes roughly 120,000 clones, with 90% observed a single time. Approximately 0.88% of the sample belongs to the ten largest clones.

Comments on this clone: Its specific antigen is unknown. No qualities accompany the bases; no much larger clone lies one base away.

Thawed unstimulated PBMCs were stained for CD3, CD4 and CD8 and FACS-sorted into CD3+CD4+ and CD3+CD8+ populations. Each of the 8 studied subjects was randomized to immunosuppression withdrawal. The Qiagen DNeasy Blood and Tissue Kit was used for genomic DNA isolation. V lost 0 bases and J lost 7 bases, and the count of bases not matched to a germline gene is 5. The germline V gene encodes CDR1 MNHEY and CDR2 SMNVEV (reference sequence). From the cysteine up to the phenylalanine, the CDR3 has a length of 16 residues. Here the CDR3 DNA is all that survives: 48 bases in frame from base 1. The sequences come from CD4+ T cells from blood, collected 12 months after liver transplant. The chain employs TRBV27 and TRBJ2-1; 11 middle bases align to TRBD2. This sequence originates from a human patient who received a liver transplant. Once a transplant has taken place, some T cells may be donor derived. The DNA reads TGTGCCAGCAGTTTATCTAGCGGGAGGGCCAGGAATGAGCAGTTCTTC. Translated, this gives CASSLSSGRARNEQFF.